These 30 T cell receptor beta chains were all obtained from the same sample, sequenced in a study of T cells in Graves' hyperthyroidism and ophthalmopathy (dated by TCRdb to about 2019). The library came from multiplex PCR. TCRdb records Illumina HiSeq 2000 as the sequencer. The TCR beta CDR3 regions were amplified from RNA transcripts. A first-round RT-PCR of the TCR CDR3 used the HTBI primer set with the Qiagen OneStep RT-PCR kit. TCRdb trimmed the raw reads at Q25, called clones with MiXCR and kept productive beta chains. Duplicate CDR3 protein sequences are folded into a single record with the most common DNA and genes. This sample comprises over 700,000 distinct CDR3 sequences, about 35% of them detected only once. The ten biggest clones cover more than 25% of the sample. Source material: blood. The source of these receptors is a woman aged 40 to 50 with Graves' hyperthyroidism.

This clonotype has a handful of counts. The CDR3 is CASSDGLENTEAFF. DNA for the CDR3: TGTGCCAGCAGTGACGGACTGGAAAACACTGAAGCTTTCTTT. This chain connects TRBV6-5 to TRBJ1-1; D gene unclear. Germline loops: CDR1 MNHEY, CDR2 SVGAGI. This CDR3 has 14 amino acids. The V and J ends lost 5 bases and 2 bases respectively, with 12 bases between them.

This clonotype has at least ten counts. The chain is built from TRBV12-3 or TRBV12-4 and TRBJ2-7, with 8 bases matching TRBD1. Trimming at V came to 7 bases and at J to 2 bases, leaving 7 bases not matched to a gene. This CDR3 is 14 amino acids long. This CDR3 reads CASTPGQGAYEQYF. In nucleotides, the CDR3 is TGTGCCAGCACCCCTGGACAGGGAGCCTACGAGCAGTACTTC.

This clonotype showed up many times. V and J are TRBV7-9 and TRBJ2-6, with D tentatively TRBD1 (6 bases). Germline V gives CDR1 SEHNR, CDR2 FQNEAQ (reference sequence). The CDR3 is 16 residues long. V lost 5 bases to trimming and J lost 0 bases, with 11 bases between them. CDR3 nucleotide sequence: TGTGCCAGCAGCAGCCCACAGGGCTCTGGGGCCAACGTCCTGACTTTC. Its translation: CASSSPQGSGANVLTF.

This clonotype showed up many times. The rearrangement joins TRBV29-1 to TRBJ1-1, with D unresolved. The length of the CDR3 is 12 residues. V was shortened by 7 bases and J by 1 base, with 10 bases between the two germline ends. Germline V lookup: CDR1 SQVTM, CDR2 ANQGSEA. Here the CDR3 reads CSGEPTNTEAFF. CDR3 nucleotides: TGCAGCGGCGAACCGACGAACACTGAAGCTTTCTTT.

Many counts were recorded for this clonotype. The rearrangement joins TRBV6-6 to TRBJ1-5; 8 bases match TRBD1. With 6 bases clipped from V and 4 bases from J, the junction kept 8 bases outside the gene matches. CDR1 is MNHNY and CDR2 is SVGAGI in the germline V gene (reference sequence). CDR3 length equals 15 residues. The CDR3 bases are TGTGCCAGCAGCTTAACAGGGGGACATAATCAGCCCCAGCATTTT. Translated: CASSLTGGHNQPQHF.

The V call is TRBV6-5, the J call TRBJ2-7, with TRBD1 identical over 9 bases. The junction had 12 bases not matched to a gene; V was cut back by 10 bases and J by 5 bases. CDR1 is MNHEY and CDR2 is SVGAGI in the germline V gene. The CDR3 consists of 14 residues. CDR3 sequence reads: CAISRDRDTHEQYF. In DNA, the CDR3 is TGTGCCATCAGCCGGGACAGGGATACCCACGAGCAGTACTTC.

In its sample, this clonotype was seen a few times. The chain combines TRBV4-3 with TRBJ2-7; 7 positions agree with TRBD1. CDR1 and CDR2 (germline): LGHNA, YSLEER. This CDR3 has 15 amino acids. J was trimmed by 5 bases and V by 2 bases; bases with no gene match: 9. CDR3 in DNA: TGCGCCAGCAGCCAACTTACAGGGGAGAACAACGAGCAGTACTTC. Translating gives CASSQLTGENNEQYF.

V gene TRBV19 combines with J gene TRBJ2-3; the D gene is possibly TRBD2 (5 bases). Looked up from germline, CDR1 is LNHDA and CDR2 is SQIVND (reference sequence). The V gene lost 7 bases and the J gene lost 0 bases, with 11 bases spanning the gap. CDR3 length equals 14 residues. CDR3 protein: CASKTTGSTDTQYF. CDR3 DNA: TGTGCCAGTAAAACGACGGGGAGCACAGATACGCAGTATTTT.

This clonotype was detected ten times or more. The genes are TRBV2 and TRBJ1-3, with 7 bases lining up with TRBD1. Per germline, CDR1 SNHLY and CDR2 FYNNEI. V was pared by 5 bases and J by 0 bases, with 4 bases of the junction left unmatched. This CDR3 has 15 amino acids. CDR3 coding DNA: TGTGCCAGCAGTCCGACAGGGACCTCTGGAAACACCATATATTTT. Its protein is CASSPTGTSGNTIYF.

V is TRBV14 and J is TRBJ1-5; 7 nucleotides agree with TRBD1. The CDR3 sequence is 16 residues long. Germline CDR1 is SGHDN and CDR2 is FVKESK. The junction had 3 bases not matched to a gene; V was cut back by 0 bases and J by 1 base. The CDR3 sequence is CASSQEPTGSNQPQHF. The CDR3 nucleotides are TGTGCCAGCAGCCAAGAACCGACAGGGAGCAATCAGCCCCAGCATTTT.

This sequence joins TRBV19 and TRBJ2-5; the match to TRBD2 covers 8 bases. The J segment lost 2 bases and the V segment lost 3 bases, leaving 5 bases of the junction unmatched. The CDR3 is made up of 15 amino acids. Germline lookup yields CDR1 LNHDA and CDR2 SQIVND (reference sequence). Here the CDR3 DNA reads TGTGCCAGTAGTATTTCGGGAGGGGGGCAAGAGACCCAGTACTTC. Residues: CASSISGGGQETQYF.

This clonotype was counted ten times or more. J is TRBJ1-2 and V is TRBV19; TRBD1 might be the D (6 bases). Germline loops: CDR1 LNHDA, CDR2 SQIVND (reference sequence). Trimming pared 5 bases from V and 7 bases from J, leaving 14 bases between. The CDR3 has 13 residues. The CDR3 DNA is TGTGCCAGTAGTCCAGGACAGTTCCGTGGCTACACCTTC. It encodes CASSPGQFRGYTF.

This clonotype was counted ten times or more. The chain links TRBV4-3 to TRBJ1-6, with D perhaps matching TRBD1 (5 bases). The germline CDR1 and CDR2 sequences are LGHNA and YSLEER. The ends were cut back, 4 bases at V and 8 bases at J, with 21 bases in the middle. The CDR3 has 17 amino acids. CDR3 nucleotide sequence: TGCGCCAGCAGCCGATACTTCGGGGGAACGGCGGATTCACCCCTCCACTTT. Translation: CASSRYFGGTADSPLHF.

This clonotype came up many times. V and J are TRBV4-3 and TRBJ2-5; unclear D gene. The CDR3 runs to 13 residues. Germline V gives CDR1 LGHNA, CDR2 YSLEER. Deletions cut 3 bases from V and 5 bases from J, with 10 bases between. The CDR3: CASSQSIRETQYF. CDR3 coding DNA: TGCGCCAGCAGCCAGTCTATCCGTGAGACCCAGTACTTC.

This chain links TRBV7-2 with TRBJ1-6; D is possibly TRBD1 (6 bases). Germline CDR1 SGHTA, CDR2 FQGNSA. Trimming removed 5 bases from V and 5 bases from J, with 10 bases in between. The CDR3 loop spans 14 amino acids. CDR3 sequence reads: CASSPGHHNSPLHF. In DNA form, the CDR3 reads TGTGCCAGCAGCCCGGGACACCATAATTCACCCCTCCACTTT. Full variable domain (missing parts from reference TRBV7-2 and TRBJ1-6): GAGVSQSPSNKVTEKGKDVELRCDPISGHTALYWYRQSLGQGLEFLIYFQGNSAPDKSGLPSDRFSAERTGGSVSTLTIQRTQQEDSAVYLCASSPGHHNSPLHFGNGTRLTVT.

This chain uses TRBV2 with TRBJ1-5; TRBD1 might be the D (5 bases). Trimming took off 3 bases at V and 7 bases at J, with 16 bases between the two ends. CDR1 and CDR2 (germline): SNHLY, FYNNEI. The CDR3 contains 15 residues. Written as DNA, the CDR3 is TGTGCCAGCAGTGATTCTTTGCAGGGAGTGCAGCCCCAGCATTTT. Protein: CASSDSLQGVQPQHF.

As regards this clonotype: Since a much larger clone is just one base distant, this may be a read error. The genes are TRBV12-3 or TRBV12-4 and TRBJ1-2; 8 positions agree with TRBD1. This CDR3 has 13 amino acids. The V and J ends lost 5 bases and 3 bases, in that order; junction bases with no gene match: 2. CDR3 amino acids: CASSRDRHYGYTF. Here the CDR3 DNA reads TGTGCCAGCAGTCGGGACAGGCACTATGGCTACACCTTC.

The J gene is TRBJ2-5, the V gene TRBV7-9, with 7 nucleotides matching TRBD2. The J segment lost 4 bases and the V segment lost 1 base, leaving 6 bases of the junction unmatched. CDR1 and CDR2 (germline): SEHNR, FQNEAQ (reference sequence). CDR3 size: 15 residues. The chain's CDR3 is CASSLDIGGRETQYF. The DNA for the CDR3 is TGTGCCAGCAGCTTAGATATCGGCGGGAGAGAGACCCAGTACTTC.

This clonotype was seen a few times. V gene TRBV6-1 combines with J gene TRBJ1-1, with a weak D call TRBD1 (5 bases). Trimming shortened V by 5 bases and J by 7 bases, and 17 bases separated the two germline ends. This CDR3 is built from 14 residues. Germline V CDR1 and CDR2: MNHNS, SASEGT. The CDR3 DNA sequence: TGTGCCAGCAGTCCCCGGGAGGGACCCTATGAAGCTTTCTTT. It codes for CASSPREGPYEAFF.

J is TRBJ2-7 and V is TRBV29-1; a weak D match, TRBD1 (5 bases). This CDR3 region has 11 residues. Germline-derived CDR1 and CDR2 are SQVTM and ANQGSEA. Trimming shortened V by 6 bases and J by 7 bases, and 13 bases separated the two germline ends. CDR3 DNA: TGCAGCGTGGTGGGGCGGAATGAGCAGTACTTC. This sequence encodes CSVVGRNEQYF.

The rearrangement links TRBV27 to TRBJ1-2; D gene uncertain. The CDR3 extends over 15 amino acids. V lost 5 bases and J lost 1, with 14 bases in between. CDR1 and CDR2 (germline): MNHEY, SMNVEV (reference sequence). The CDR3 DNA reads as TGTGCCAGCAGTCCTAGCAGAATGAGTAACTATGGCTACACCTTC. Protein sequence: CASSPSRMSNYGYTF.

This chain joins TRBV7-6 and TRBJ1-2; 7 bases are a match to TRBD1. The CDR3 has 17 amino acids. Germline CDR1 SGHVS, CDR2 FNYEAQ. The trim removed 3 bases at V and 0 bases at J, leaving 10 bases unmatched. Written as DNA, the CDR3 is TGTGCCAGCAGCTTGGGCGCCCGGGGACAGCCTAACTATGGCTACACCTTC. Protein product: CASSLGARGQPNYGYTF. Together with reference TRBV7-6 and TRBJ1-2, the CDR3 gives the full variable domain: GAGVSQSPRYKVTKRGQDVALRCDPISGHVSLYWYRQALGQGPEFLTYFNYEAQQDKSGLPNDRFSAERPEGSISTLTIQRTEQRDSAMYRCASSLGARGQPNYGYTFGSGTRLTVV.

This clonotype was seen many times. The chain recombines TRBV7-7 with TRBJ2-5, with 8 bases fitting TRBD2. This CDR3 is 15 amino acids long. CDR1 is SSHAT, CDR2 FNYEAQ, per germline (reference sequence). The CDR3: CASGATGSVGETQYF. As DNA, the CDR3 is TGTGCTAGCGGGGCAACAGGGTCGGTGGGAGAGACCCAGTACTTC.

This chain links TRBV7-9 with TRBJ2-3, with D possibly called TRBD1 or TRBD2 (5 bases each). Looked up from germline, CDR1 is SEHNR and CDR2 is FQNEAQ (reference sequence). The ends were cut back, 1 base at V and 1 base at J, with 12 bases in the middle. This CDR3 is built from 16 residues. CDR3 nucleotides: TGTGCCAGCAGCTTAGGGGTGGGGACCGGCACAGATACGCAGTATTTT. As protein: CASSLGVGTGTDTQYF.

This clonotype was seen more than once but under ten times. This chain joins TRBV13 and TRBJ2-5, with 10 nucleotides matching TRBD1. J lost 5 bases, V lost 5 bases, and 8 bases had no gene match. The CDR3 length is 15 residues. The germline V gene has CDR1 PRHDT and CDR2 FYEKMQ (reference sequence). DNA for the CDR3: TGTGCCAGCAGCCTTCATCCGGGACAGGGGGAGACCCAGTACTTC. Its protein is CASSLHPGQGETQYF.

This clonotype has more than one count but fewer than ten. The chain joins TRBV20-1 to TRBJ2-5; the D call may be TRBD1 or TRBD2 (5 bases each). The germline gives CDR1 DFQATT, CDR2 SNEGSKA (reference sequence). V was shortened by 6 bases and J by 4 bases, with 15 bases between the two germline ends. This CDR3 comprises 13 residues. CDR3 residues: CSANSGLPETQYF. CDR3 nucleotides: TGCAGTGCAAATTCGGGGCTCCCAGAGACCCAGTACTTC.

This clonotype was recorded many times. This chain connects TRBV7-2 to TRBJ2-2; TRBD2 aligns across 11 bases. The CDR3 extends over 18 amino acids. J gave up 3 bases and V 5 bases, and 11 bases lay outside the gene matches. The germline V gene has CDR1 SGHTA and CDR2 FQGNSA. The CDR3 sequence is CASSGELAGASYTGELFF. DNA of the CDR3: TGTGCCAGCAGCGGAGAACTAGCGGGAGCGTCGTACACCGGGGAGCTGTTTTTT.

In its sample, this clonotype was seen many times. V gene TRBV7-3 combines with J gene TRBJ2-2; 7 bases line up with TRBD1. The CDR3 is 14 amino acids. Germline V gene lookup returns CDR1 SGHTA and CDR2 FQGTGA. Trimming removed 4 bases from V and 7 bases from J; junction bases left unmatched: 6. The CDR3 loop reads CASSSTGLGGELFF. In DNA, the CDR3 is TGTGCCAGCAGCTCGACAGGGTTGGGCGGGGAGCTGTTTTTT.

The genes are TRBV7-2 and TRBJ2-7, with TRBD1 matching 9 bases. The better agreement between TRBJ2-1 and the DNA end casts doubt on the J call. CDR1 and CDR2 from the germline V gene are SGHTA and FQGNSA. The CDR3 has 12 amino acids. The CDR3 loop reads CASSLADRGQFF. In DNA form, the CDR3 reads TGTGCCAGCAGCTTAGCGGACAGGGGGCAGTTCTTC.

This sequence joins TRBV6-6 and TRBJ2-7, with 10 positions matching TRBD2. Unmatched junction bases numbered 16, after V lost 10 bases and J lost 7 bases. CDR3 length equals 15 residues. The germline gives CDR1 MNHNY, CDR2 SVGAGI (reference sequence). The chain's CDR3 is CATRTSSGGGYEQYF. In nucleotides, the CDR3 is TGTGCCACTCGGACCTCTAGCGGGGGAGGCTATGAGCAGTACTTC.